Sequencing of this T cell receptor (beta chain) was carried out in a study of T-cell memory formation after mild COVID-19. Turning to the study itself: TCR clusters mostly belonged to single donors.

J was trimmed by 7 bases and V by 6 bases; bases with no gene match: 2. The CDR3 is made up of 11 amino acids. CDR1 is SGHTA and CDR2 is FQGNSA in the germline V gene. This clonotype was detected only a few times. TCRdb independently ran MiXCR on the 5' RACE reads; one entry per CDR3 protein. Altogether around 310,000 distinct CDR3 sequences are present, approximately 15% being singletons, with the ten largest covering roughly a fifth. This chain joins TRBV7-2 and TRBJ1-2; 7 positions agree with TRBD1. The TCR originated in a young man who had mild COVID-19 (a few samples of this study predate the infection). Cell type and time point are not known. Sample: PBMCs or a T cell subset sorted from them (not recorded which). CDR3 region: CASRGTVGYTF. CDR3 in DNA: TGTGCCAGCAGAGGGACAGTTGGCTACACCTTC.